The clone carrying this T cell receptor (beta chain) was seen a few times. Its antigen remains unknown. This entry comes from a study of beta chain features in type 1 diabetes. This CDR3 region has 17 residues. General study points: The question of HLA type influencing TCRB rearrangement was one that remained unresolved here. Overrepresentation of cells with high TCR expression could result from cDNA sequencing.

All of the isolated RNA was reverse transcribed, so expressed TCRB transcripts were sequenced. The repertoire was sequenced with immunoSEQ multiplex PCR; TCRdb's copy has only in-frame clones and lacks some. The sample consists of more than 130,000 clones, about 7.1% of them appearing once. The source of this sequence is a woman aged 25 to 39 in good health. The sequenced sample was central memory CD4+ T cells from blood. The gene calls are TRBV12-2 and TRBJ2-2; the table's D call of TRBD2 was not tested on the DNA. TRBV12-2 is an annotated pseudogene. CDR3 in amino acids: CASRRGSQNDEAGELFF. The CDR3 nucleotides are TGTGCAAGTCGCCGAGGTTCCCAAAACGACGAGGCCGGGGAGCTGTTTTTT.